These 27 T cell receptor beta chains were all obtained from the same sample, sequenced in a study of control samples from healthy donors and cancer patients. Produced via immunoSEQ multiplex PCR; TCRdb's table is partial and in-frame only. The sample holds roughly 130,000 clones, approximately 92% seen once. Sequencing was performed on blood. These receptor sequences come from a man between 18 and 29 years old in good health.

V is TRBV5-1 and J is TRBJ1-3, with D possibly matching TRBD1 (5 bases). The V and J ends lost 4 bases and 0 bases respectively, with 11 bases between them. The length of the CDR3 is 15 residues. CDR1 is SGHRS, CDR2 YFSETQ, per germline. The CDR3 reads CASSQGRISGNTIYF. In DNA, the CDR3 is TGCGCCAGCAGCCAGGGACGGATCTCTGGAAACACCATATATTTT.

This clone was recorded a few times. V gene TRBV19 combines with J gene TRBJ1-6, with TRBD1 as a possible D gene (6 bases). The CDR3 is made up of 14 amino acids. Trimming removed 7 bases at V and 4 bases at J, with 11 bases between. The germline V gene encodes CDR1 LNHDA and CDR2 SQIVND (reference sequence). The CDR3 here is CASTKTGYNSPLHF. The CDR3 DNA reads TGTGCCAGTACCAAAACAGGGTATAATTCACCCCTCCACTTT.

The rearrangement uses TRBV9 and TRBJ2-1; weak D call: TRBD2 (6 bases). Germline-derived CDR1 and CDR2 are SGDLS and YYNGEE. Deletions cut 0 bases from V and 1 base from J, with 11 bases between. This CDR3 comprises 16 residues. The CDR3 reads CASSVAGEGSYNEQFF. The CDR3 nucleotides read TGTGCCAGCAGCGTAGCGGGAGAAGGTTCCTACAATGAGCAGTTCTTC.

The rearrangement uses TRBV19 and TRBJ2-1; 8 nucleotides agree with TRBD2. CDR3 size: 14 residues. After removal of 5 bases from V and 3 bases from J, the junction contained 3 bases not matched to a gene. The germline V gene encodes CDR1 LNHDA and CDR2 SQIVND (reference sequence). The CDR3 region has the DNA TGTGCCAGTAGTTTTGCGGGGGGCTACAATGAGCAGTTCTTC. Translating gives CASSFAGGYNEQFF.

This chain joins TRBV7-2 and TRBJ2-6, with a possible D match to TRBD2 (5 bases). The ends were cut back, 3 bases at V and 3 bases at J, with 9 bases in the middle. Germline V gene sequence: CDR1 SGHTA, CDR2 FQGNSA. The CDR3 consists of 15 residues. The CDR3 region has the DNA TGTGCCAGCAGCTTGTCGGGAAGTGGGGCCAACGTCCTGACTTTC. The encoded protein is CASSLSGSGANVLTF.

The chain couples TRBV11-3 to TRBJ2-3; no firm D call. The CDR3 consists of 11 residues. Germline V gene sequence: CDR1 SGHNT, CDR2 YENEEA. Trimming stripped 1 base from V and 6 bases from J, with 2 bases between. The CDR3 region has the DNA TGTGCCAGCAGCTTAGCTGATACGCAGTATTTT. Its protein product is CASSLADTQYF.

V gene TRBV4-1 combines with J gene TRBJ2-1; 8 bases line up with TRBD2. CDR1 MGHRA and CDR2 YSYEKL come from the germline V gene. Trimming cost V 5 bases and J 6 bases; bases outside gene matches: 9. This CDR3 contains 15 residues. CDR3 loop: CASSYTGGQSNEQFF. CDR3 bases: TGCGCCAGCAGCTACACGGGGGGGCAAAGCAATGAGCAGTTCTTC.

This chain joins TRBV29-1 and TRBJ2-7; the match to TRBD1 covers 7 bases. V dropped 6 bases and J dropped 6; count of bases not matched to a gene: 8. There are 12 residues in the CDR3. The germline V gene encodes CDR1 SQVTM and CDR2 ANQGSEA. This chain's CDR3 is CSVPGQLGEQYF. The CDR3 nucleotides read TGCAGCGTGCCGGGACAGCTAGGCGAGCAGTACTTC.

The chain carries TRBV4-1 and TRBJ1-6, with D perhaps matching TRBD1 (6 bases). The CDR3 is 16 residues long. V lost 4 bases and J 7 bases, leaving 17 bases between the germline ends. Per germline, CDR1 MGHRA and CDR2 YSYEKL. CDR3 in amino acids: CASSPLEGQRNSPLHF. For the CDR3, the DNA is TGCGCCAGCAGCCCCCTCGAGGGACAACGGAATTCACCCCTCCACTTT.

The rearrangement uses TRBV2 and TRBJ1-1; possibly TRBD1 for D (5 bases). Looked up from germline, CDR1 is SNHLY and CDR2 is FYNNEI. The length of the CDR3 is 15 residues. The ends were cut back, 6 bases at V and 5 bases at J, with 19 bases in the middle. CDR3 sequence: CASRRAAGSRTEAFF. CDR3 DNA sequence: TGTGCCAGCAGGCGGGCCGCAGGGAGTAGGACTGAAGCTTTCTTT.

The V call is TRBV9, the J call TRBJ1-2; tentative D call: TRBD1 (5 bases). From germline, CDR1 is SGDLS and CDR2 YYNGEE. The V and J ends lost 3 bases and 0 bases respectively, with 12 bases between them. The CDR3 extends over 15 amino acids. The CDR3 bases are TGTGCCAGCAGCGGTCAGACAGCAGCTAACTATGGCTACACCTTC. Translation gives CASSGQTAANYGYTF.

The CDR3 spells CASSLTTYNEQFF. CDR3 sequence (DNA): TGTGCCAGCAGCCTTACTACCTACAATGAGCAGTTCTTC. The J gene is TRBJ2-1, the V gene TRBV5-5; D is unclear. Trimming shortened V by 4 bases and J by 2 bases, and 7 bases separated the two germline ends. CDR3 length equals 13 residues. Germline V gives CDR1 SGHKS, CDR2 YYEKEE (reference sequence).

The chain has TRBV4-1 and TRBJ2-7; D is uncertain. Germline CDR1 MGHRA, CDR2 YSYEKL. CDR3 length: 14 amino acids. Trimming left V 0 bases short and J 4 bases short, with 10 bases between. The CDR3 sequence: CASSQEGPIYEQYF. The CDR3 nucleotides are TGCGCCAGCAGCCAAGAGGGTCCCATATACGAGCAGTACTTC.

This rearrangement joins TRBV7-8 to TRBJ2-3, with D possibly matching TRBD1 (5 bases). The CDR3 is 14 residues long. Germline V gene data show CDR1 as SGHVS and CDR2 as FQNEAQ. V lost 1 base and J 2 bases, leaving 7 bases between the germline ends. The chain's CDR3 is CASSLVGATDTQYF. The CDR3 nucleotides read TGTGCCAGCAGCTTAGTAGGGGCCACAGATACGCAGTATTTT. The entire variable domain, with the rest obtained from reference TRBV7-8 and TRBJ2-3, is as follows: GAGVSQSPRYKVAKRGQDVALRCDPISGHVSLFWYQQALGQGPEFLTYFQNEAQLDKSGLPSDRFFAERPEGSVSTLKIQRTQQEDSAVYLCASSLVGATDTQYFGPGTRLTVL.

V gene TRBV5-1 combines with J gene TRBJ1-4; 8 bases map to TRBD1. CDR1 SGHRS and CDR2 YFSETQ come from the germline V gene. Losses at the gene ends were 7 bases for V and 7 bases for J; bases not matched to a gene: 15. The CDR3 loop spans 16 amino acids. CDR3 nucleotides: TGCGCCAGCGACAACCCTCCGGGACAGGCAGCTGAAAAACTGTTTTTT. Its translation: CASDNPPGQAAEKLFF.

This rearrangement joins TRBV6-2 or TRBV6-3 to TRBJ2-3, with a weak D call TRBD2 (5 bases). This CDR3 contains 14 residues. The germline V gene encodes CDR1 MNHEY and CDR2 SVGEGT. V was trimmed by 5 bases and J by 1 base, leaving 10 bases between them. CDR3 amino acids: CASSQDWGTDTQYF. The CDR3 DNA reads as TGTGCCAGCAGTCAGGACTGGGGCACAGATACGCAGTATTTT.

The chain uses TRBV27 and TRBJ1-2; D is ambiguous. This CDR3 has 16 amino acids. Trimming removed 3 bases from V and 4 bases from J, with 18 bases in between. Germline loops: CDR1 MNHEY, CDR2 SMNVEV (reference sequence). The CDR3 DNA reads as TGTGCCAGCAGTTTTAACAACCGACGGGAAATCTATGGCTACACCTTC. Its translation is CASSFNNRREIYGYTF.

The rearrangement links TRBV15 to TRBJ2-2; 10 bases match TRBD2. V was pared by 1 base and J by 7 bases, with 3 bases of the junction left unmatched. The CDR3 runs to 15 residues. The germline V gene has CDR1 LNHNV and CDR2 YYDKDF (reference sequence). In DNA form, the CDR3 reads TGTGCCACCAGCAGAGTCCTAGCGGGGGACGGGGAGCTGTTTTTT. This encodes CATSRVLAGDGELFF.

This clone was observed once. The chain employs TRBV25-1 and TRBJ1-5, with a possible D match to TRBD1 (6 bases). Per the germline V gene, CDR1 is MGHDK and CDR2 is SYGVNS. V dropped 4 bases and J dropped 2 bases, with 6 bases sitting between them. This CDR3 is built from 13 residues. For the CDR3, the DNA is TGTGCCAGCAGTGCAGGGGGCAATCAGCCCCAGCATTTT. Encoded protein: CASSAGGNQPQHF.

The chain employs TRBV19 and TRBJ2-5, with 9 bases that match TRBD1. The CDR3 length is 15 residues. J was trimmed by 5 bases and V by 4 bases; bases with no gene match: 8. The germline V gene encodes CDR1 LNHDA and CDR2 SQIVND (reference sequence). The CDR3 loop reads CASSRDRVGGETQYF. CDR3 in DNA: TGTGCCAGTAGTAGGGACAGGGTAGGCGGGGAGACCCAGTACTTC.

This chain uses TRBV7-8 with TRBJ2-5; either TRBD1 or TRBD2 may fit D (6 bases each). V was clipped by 5 bases and J by 3 bases, with 19 bases between them. Germline CDR1 reads SGHVS; CDR2 reads FQNEAQ. The CDR3 covers 16 residues. CDR3 sequence: CASSLYEGGGKETQYF. Here the CDR3 DNA reads TGTGCCAGCAGCCTCTATGAAGGAGGGGGAAAAGAGACCCAGTACTTC.

J is TRBJ1-1 and V is TRBV5-1; D uncertain. V was shortened by 0 bases and J by 8 bases, with 8 bases between the two germline ends. Germline V gene data show CDR1 as SGHRS and CDR2 as YFSETQ. The CDR3 runs to 12 residues. The CDR3 nucleotides read TGCGCCAGCAGCTTGGCGGGTAGCGAAGCTTTCTTT. Its protein product is CASSLAGSEAFF. Using reference TRBV5-1 and TRBJ1-1 for the parts outside the CDR3, the full variable domain is KAGVTQTPRYLIKTRGQQVTLSCSPISGHRSVSWYQQTPGQGLQFLFEYFSETQRNKGNFPGRFSGRQFSNSRSEMNVSTLELGDSALYLCASSLAGSEAFFGQGTRLTVV.

In nucleotides, the CDR3 is TGCGCCAGCAGCCAAGAACTAGCACGGAATGAGCAGTTCTTC. The encoded protein is CASSQELARNEQFF. V usage is TRBV4-3 and J usage is TRBJ2-1; a weak D match, TRBD2 (6 bases). The germline V gene encodes CDR1 LGHNA and CDR2 YSLEER. This CDR3 spans 14 amino acids. Trimming shortened V by 0 bases and J by 7 bases, and 10 bases separated the two germline ends.

In its sample, this clone was seen once. The CDR3 here is CASSPRDRENTEAFF. CDR3 nucleotides: TGTGCCAGCAGCCCCCGGGACAGGGAGAACACTGAAGCTTTCTTT. V is TRBV7-9 and J is TRBJ1-1, with 9 positions matching TRBD1. V was clipped by 5 bases and J by 1 base; unmatched bases: 5. CDR3 size: 15 residues. CDR1 SEHNR and CDR2 FQNEAQ come from the germline V gene (reference sequence). The whole variable domain, remainder taken from reference TRBV7-9 and TRBJ1-1, is DTGVSQNPRHKITKRGQNVTFRCDPISEHNRLYWYRQTLGQGPEFLTYFQNEAQLEKSRLLSDRFSAERPKGSFSTLEIQRTEQGDSAMYLCASSPRDRENTEAFFGQGTRLTVV.

V gene TRBV28 combines with J gene TRBJ1-2, with D maybe TRBD1 (6 bases). Germline values: CDR1 MDHEN, CDR2 SYDVKM. This CDR3 is built from 10 residues. CDR3 region: CAAGAYGYTF. The CDR3 DNA is TGTGCTGCGGGGGCCTATGGCTACACCTTC.

The CDR3 DNA is TGTGCCAGTAGTACGGGACAGCCGGGGAATCAGCCCCAGCATTTT. Its protein is CASSTGQPGNQPQHF. The chain is built from TRBV19 and TRBJ1-5, with TRBD1 matching 7 bases. The CDR3 length is 15 residues. Germline CDR1 is LNHDA and CDR2 is SQIVND (reference sequence). Trimming cost V 4 bases and J 4 bases; bases outside gene matches: 7.

The V and J genes are TRBV10-3 and TRBJ2-1; D gene unclear. Germline assignment: CDR1 ENHRY and CDR2 SYGVKD. The ends were cut back, 6 bases at V and 2 bases at J, with 5 bases in the middle. This CDR3 region has 12 residues. CDR3 nucleotide sequence: TGTGCCATCAGGGGCGCCTACAATGAGCAGTTCTTC. Translating gives CAIRGAYNEQFF.